This TCR beta chain is drawn from a study of blood T cell repertoires in COVID-19. Study context: Sites across the United States, Italy and Spain contributed samples from acute and convalescent COVID-19.

Unmatched junction bases numbered 10, after V lost 5 bases and J lost 4 bases. The CDR3 runs to 16 residues. In germline, CDR1 is SGHTA, CDR2 FQGNSA. Per the original methods: Amplifying reference gene primers gave estimates of nucleated cell counts. The data were produced by immunoSEQ multiplex PCR, yet TCRdb's version contains in-frame clones alone and is incomplete. D and trimming were read from the DNA, whereas the V and J calls and clone size are those reported in that table. The table records more than 150,000 clones, around 80% of them present only once. The source is a man under 40 with active or convalescent COVID-19. What was sequenced was peripheral blood. The chain uses TRBV7-2 and TRBJ2-4, with 8 positions matching TRBD1. The CDR3 here is CASSGAPTGVKNIQYF. DNA for the CDR3: TGTGCCAGCAGCGGAGCACCGACAGGGGTAAAAAACATTCAGTACTTC.